This T cell receptor beta chain was captured by sequencing in a study of blood T cell repertoires in COVID-19. Study background: T cells, B-cell-depleted T cells, or PBMCs supplied cDNA or gDNA.

Methods used by the authors: It was from reference gene primer amplification that nucleated cell counts were estimated. The repertoire was sequenced with immunoSEQ multiplex PCR; TCRdb's copy has only in-frame clones and lacks some. D and trimming were read from the DNA, whereas the V and J calls and clone size are those reported in that table. Seen here are about 290,000 clones, around four fifths observed once, and the top ten hold 4.1%. This receptor was obtained from a woman between 50 and 59 years old with active or convalescent COVID-19. The sample was peripheral blood.

CDR3 sequence: CASSEATGDYGYTF. Here the CDR3 DNA reads TGTGCCAGCAGTGAAGCGACGGGTGACTATGGCTACACCTTC. The chain joins TRBV6-1 to TRBJ1-2, with unresolved D. Trimming removed 0 bases from V and 3 bases from J, with 8 bases in between. Per germline, CDR1 MNHNS and CDR2 SASEGT. The CDR3 runs 14 residues.